What follows is one T cell receptor (beta chain) and its context. Its antigen is not yet known. Within one base of it there is no much larger clone, and no base qualities were kept. This sample was included in a study of blood T cell repertoires in COVID-19 (TCRdb year 2020). Regarding the complete study: The collaborator samples originated in the United States, Italy and Spain and spanned the acute and convalescent phases of COVID-19. Samples were obtained from the ongoing ImmuneRACE study (first 160 participants) and from over 1,000 subjects provided by 6 global collaborators. Where available, HLA class I and class II types were taken from metadata supplied by the sample provider and were not determined by assay-based typing. The dataset comprised deeply sampled blood TCRbeta repertoires from subjects exposed to, actively infected with, or recovered from COVID-19. The prospective study material was composed of cDNA or gDNA derived from T cells, B-cell-depleted T cells, or PBMCs. A freely available public database, intended as a resource for researchers studying the immune response to SARS-CoV-2, is where the repertoires were released. Nearly every sample came with metadata listing a de-identified subject ID, COVID-19 status, age in years and sex.

TCRbeta CDR3 regions were amplified from genomic DNA by means of the immunoSEQ Assay, a bias-controlled multiplex PCR. The study's own analysis went as follows. Within the assay, amplification of reference gene primers was used to estimate how many nucleated cells each sample contained. To quantify the absolute abundance of each unique TCRbeta CDR3 rearrangement, sequence reads were collapsed and filtered. For each sample, productive Simpson clonality was calculated by taking the square root of Simpson's diversity index across productive rearrangements. Entries here come from immuneACCESS through TCRdb and include only in-frame sequences with V and J called. Some clones fail to appear in such tables; in the studies checked, an unresolved V gene covers under half of the shortfall, and the cause of the remainder is unknown. V, J and clone size are those of that table, while D and trimming were read from the DNA. The sample records more than 85,000 clones, over 70% of which are singletons. 20% to 25% of the sample lies in the top ten.

Each collaborating institution followed its own protocols to collect whole blood in K2EDTA tubes. For TCRbeta analysis, collaborator samples were shipped as frozen whole blood, as isolated PBMCs, or as DNA extracted from either sample type. Results the study describes overall, beyond this receptor: Clinical and demographic metadata were provided uncurated, with the amount varying by source and participant.

The germline V gene provides CDR1 MDHEN and CDR2 SYDVKM. Deletion took 7 bases off V and 6 bases off J, with a span of 12 bases between the germline ends. The CDR3 holds 12 amino acids from the cysteine to the phenylalanine. The kept DNA is CDR3 alone, 36 bases in frame from the first base. The V and J genes are TRBV28 and TRBJ1-1; the D segment could be TRBD1, given 5 matching bases. Sequencing was done on a sample of peripheral blood. This receptor was taken from a man aged 80 or over with active or convalescent COVID-19. The DNA sequence is TGTGCCAGCAATCTTGCGGGGGCTGAAGCTTTCTTT. Translated, it reads CASNLAGAEAFF.